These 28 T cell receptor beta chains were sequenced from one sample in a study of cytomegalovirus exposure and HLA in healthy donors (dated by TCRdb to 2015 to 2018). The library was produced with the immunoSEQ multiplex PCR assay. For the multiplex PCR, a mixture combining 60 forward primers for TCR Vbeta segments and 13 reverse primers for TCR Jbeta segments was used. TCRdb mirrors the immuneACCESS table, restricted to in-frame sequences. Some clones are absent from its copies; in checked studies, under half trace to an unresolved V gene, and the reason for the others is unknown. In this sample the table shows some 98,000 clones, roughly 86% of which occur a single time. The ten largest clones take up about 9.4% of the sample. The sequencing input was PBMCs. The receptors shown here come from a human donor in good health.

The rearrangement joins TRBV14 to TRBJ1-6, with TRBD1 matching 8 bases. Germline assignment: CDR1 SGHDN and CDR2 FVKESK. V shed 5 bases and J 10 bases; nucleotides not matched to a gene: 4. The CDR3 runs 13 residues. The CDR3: CASSWTGNSPLHF. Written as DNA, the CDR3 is TGTGCCAGCAGCTGGACAGGGAACTCACCCCTCCACTTT.

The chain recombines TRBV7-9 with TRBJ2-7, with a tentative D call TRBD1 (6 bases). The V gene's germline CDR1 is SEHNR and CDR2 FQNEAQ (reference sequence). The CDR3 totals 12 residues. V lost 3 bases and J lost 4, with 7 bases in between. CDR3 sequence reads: CASSFQGYEQYF. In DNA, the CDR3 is TGTGCCAGCAGCTTTCAGGGGTACGAGCAGTACTTC.

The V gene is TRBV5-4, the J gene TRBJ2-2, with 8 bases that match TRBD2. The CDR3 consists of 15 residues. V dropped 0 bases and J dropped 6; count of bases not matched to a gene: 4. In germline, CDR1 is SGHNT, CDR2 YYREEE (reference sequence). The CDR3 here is CASSLAGGEAGELFF. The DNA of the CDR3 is TGTGCCAGCAGCTTGGCCGGGGGGGAGGCCGGGGAGCTGTTTTTT.

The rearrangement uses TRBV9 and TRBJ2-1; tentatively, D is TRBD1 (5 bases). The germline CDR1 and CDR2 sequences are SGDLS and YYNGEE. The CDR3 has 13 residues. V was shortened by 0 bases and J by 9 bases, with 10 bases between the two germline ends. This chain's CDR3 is CASSVEGLGEQFF. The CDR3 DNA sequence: TGTGCCAGCAGCGTAGAGGGGCTTGGTGAGCAGTTCTTC.

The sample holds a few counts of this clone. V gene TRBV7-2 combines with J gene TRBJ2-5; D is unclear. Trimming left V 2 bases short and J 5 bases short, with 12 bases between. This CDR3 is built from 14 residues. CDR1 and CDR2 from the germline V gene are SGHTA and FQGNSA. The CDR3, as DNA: TGTGCCAGCAGCTTATTGGGCAGTAGGGAGACCCAGTACTTC. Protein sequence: CASSLLGSRETQYF.

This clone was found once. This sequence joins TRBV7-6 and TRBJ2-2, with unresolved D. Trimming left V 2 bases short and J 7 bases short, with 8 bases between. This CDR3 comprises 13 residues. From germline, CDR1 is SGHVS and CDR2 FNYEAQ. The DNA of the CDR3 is TGTGCCAGCAGCTTAAGTGGAGACGGGGAGCTGTTTTTT. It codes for CASSLSGDGELFF.

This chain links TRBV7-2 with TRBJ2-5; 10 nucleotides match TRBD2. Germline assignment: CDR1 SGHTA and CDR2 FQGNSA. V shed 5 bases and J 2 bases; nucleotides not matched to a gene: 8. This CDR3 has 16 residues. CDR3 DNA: TGTGCCAGCAGCCCCTCCAGAGCGGGGGGGCAAGAGACCCAGTACTTC. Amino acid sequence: CASSPSRAGGQETQYF.

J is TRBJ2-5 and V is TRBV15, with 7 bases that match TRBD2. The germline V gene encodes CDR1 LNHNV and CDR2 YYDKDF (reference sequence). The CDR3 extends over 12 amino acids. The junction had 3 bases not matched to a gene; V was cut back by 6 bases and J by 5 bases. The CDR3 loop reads CATRGGAETQYF. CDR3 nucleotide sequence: TGTGCCACCAGGGGAGGGGCGGAGACCCAGTACTTC.

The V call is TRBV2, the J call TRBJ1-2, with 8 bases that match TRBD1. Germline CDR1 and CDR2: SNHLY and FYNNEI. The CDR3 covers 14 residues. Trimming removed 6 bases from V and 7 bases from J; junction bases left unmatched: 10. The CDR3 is CASRATGQAGGYTF. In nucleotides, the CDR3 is TGTGCCAGCAGGGCTACGGGACAGGCGGGTGGCTACACCTTC. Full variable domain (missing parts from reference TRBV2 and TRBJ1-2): EPEVTQTPSHQVTQMGQEVILRCVPISNHLYFYWYRQILGQKVEFLVSFYNNEISEKSEIFDDQFSVERPDGSNFTLKIRSTKLEDSAMYFCASRATGQAGGYTFGSGTRLTVV.

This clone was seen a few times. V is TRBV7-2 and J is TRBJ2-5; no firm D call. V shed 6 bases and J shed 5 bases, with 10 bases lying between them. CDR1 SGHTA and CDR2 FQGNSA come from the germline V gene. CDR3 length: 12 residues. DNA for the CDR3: TGTGCCAGCAGTCCCATGAGGGAGACCCAGTACTTC. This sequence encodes CASSPMRETQYF.

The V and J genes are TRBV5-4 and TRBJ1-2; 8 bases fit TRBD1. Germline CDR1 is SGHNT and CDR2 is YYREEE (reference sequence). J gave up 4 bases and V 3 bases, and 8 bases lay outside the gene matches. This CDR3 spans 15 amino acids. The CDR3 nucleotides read TGTGCCAGCAGCTCTTACGGGACAGGTTCCTATGGCTACACCTTC. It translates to CASSSYGTGSYGYTF.

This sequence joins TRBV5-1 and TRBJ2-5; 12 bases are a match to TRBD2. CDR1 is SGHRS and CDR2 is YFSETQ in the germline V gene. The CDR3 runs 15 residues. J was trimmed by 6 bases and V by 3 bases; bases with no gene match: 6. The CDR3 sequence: CASSWSSGGAQTQYF. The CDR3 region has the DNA TGCGCCAGCAGCTGGTCTAGCGGGGGGGCCCAGACCCAGTACTTC.

CDR3 loop: CASSLADRENTEAFF. CDR3 DNA sequence: TGCGCCAGCAGCTTGGCCGACAGGGAGAACACTGAAGCTTTCTTT. The chain has TRBV5-1 and TRBJ1-1; TRBD1 agrees at 7 bases. The V gene's germline CDR1 is SGHRS and CDR2 YFSETQ. Trimming took 0 bases from V and 1 from J; bases not matched to a gene: 3. This CDR3 contains 15 residues.

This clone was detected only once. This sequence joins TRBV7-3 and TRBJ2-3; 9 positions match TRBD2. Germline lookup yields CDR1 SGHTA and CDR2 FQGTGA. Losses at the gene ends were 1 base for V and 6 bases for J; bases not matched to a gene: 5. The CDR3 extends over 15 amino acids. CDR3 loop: CASSLISGGQDTQYF. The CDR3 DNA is TGTGCCAGCAGCTTAATTAGCGGGGGACAGGATACGCAGTATTTT.

Here the CDR3 DNA reads TGTGCCTGGAGTGACCCCCTAGCGGGTAGACACGAGCAGTACTTC. This translates into CAWSDPLAGRHEQYF. The chain employs TRBV30 and TRBJ2-7; TRBD2 matches at 8 bases. Germline values: CDR1 GTSNPN, CDR2 SVGIG (reference sequence). The CDR3 extends over 15 amino acids. Trimming at V came to 1 base and at J to 5 bases, leaving 10 bases not matched to a gene.

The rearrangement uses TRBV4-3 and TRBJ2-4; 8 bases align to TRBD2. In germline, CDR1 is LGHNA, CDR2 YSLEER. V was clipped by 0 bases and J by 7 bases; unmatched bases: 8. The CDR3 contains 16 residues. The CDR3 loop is CASSQDSGGLGNIQYF. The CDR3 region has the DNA TGCGCCAGCAGCCAAGATTCGGGGGGGCTTGGCAACATTCAGTACTTC.

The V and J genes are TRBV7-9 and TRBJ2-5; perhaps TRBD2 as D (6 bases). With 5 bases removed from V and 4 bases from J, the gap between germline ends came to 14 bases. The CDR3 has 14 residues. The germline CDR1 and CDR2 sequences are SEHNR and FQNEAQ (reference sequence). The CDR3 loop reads CASSHNLAPETQYF. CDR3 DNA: TGTGCCAGCAGCCACAATCTAGCGCCAGAGACCCAGTACTTC.

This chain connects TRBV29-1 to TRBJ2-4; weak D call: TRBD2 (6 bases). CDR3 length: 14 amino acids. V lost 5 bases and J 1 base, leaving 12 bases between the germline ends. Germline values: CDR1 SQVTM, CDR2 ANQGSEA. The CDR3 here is CSVTGLGAKNIQYF. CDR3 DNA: TGCAGCGTTACGGGACTCGGGGCCAAAAACATTCAGTACTTC.

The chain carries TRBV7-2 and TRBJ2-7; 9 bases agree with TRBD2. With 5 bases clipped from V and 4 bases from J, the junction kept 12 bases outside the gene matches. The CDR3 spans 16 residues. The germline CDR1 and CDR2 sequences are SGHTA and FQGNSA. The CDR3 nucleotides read TGTGCCAGCAGCCGATTAGCGGGGGCCCAACTTTACGAGCAGTACTTC. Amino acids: CASSRLAGAQLYEQYF.

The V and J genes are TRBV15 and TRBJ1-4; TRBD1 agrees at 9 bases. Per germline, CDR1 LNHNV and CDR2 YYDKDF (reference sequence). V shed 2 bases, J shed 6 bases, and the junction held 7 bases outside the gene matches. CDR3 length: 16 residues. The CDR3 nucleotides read TGTGCCACCAGCAGACCCACACGGACAGGGGATGAAAAACTGTTTTTT. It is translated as CATSRPTRTGDEKLFF.

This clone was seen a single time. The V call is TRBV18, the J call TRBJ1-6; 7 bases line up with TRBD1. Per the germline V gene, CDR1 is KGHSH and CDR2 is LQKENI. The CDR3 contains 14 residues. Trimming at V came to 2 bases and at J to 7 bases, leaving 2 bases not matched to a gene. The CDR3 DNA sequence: TGTGCCAGCTCACCAGCACAGGGGAATTCACCCCTCCACTTT. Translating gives CASSPAQGNSPLHF.

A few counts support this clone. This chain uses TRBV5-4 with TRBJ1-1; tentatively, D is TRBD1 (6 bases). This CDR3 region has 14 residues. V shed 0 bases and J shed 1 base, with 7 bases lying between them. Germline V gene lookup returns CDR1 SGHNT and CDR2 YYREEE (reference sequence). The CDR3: CASSLGQENTEAFF. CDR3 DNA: TGTGCCAGCAGCTTGGGACAGGAGAACACTGAAGCTTTCTTT.

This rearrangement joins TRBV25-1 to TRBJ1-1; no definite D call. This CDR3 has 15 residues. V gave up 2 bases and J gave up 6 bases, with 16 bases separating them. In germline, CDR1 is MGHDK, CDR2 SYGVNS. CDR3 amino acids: CASSEPFPSGAEAFF. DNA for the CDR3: TGTGCCAGCAGTGAACCCTTCCCCAGCGGCGCTGAAGCTTTCTTT.

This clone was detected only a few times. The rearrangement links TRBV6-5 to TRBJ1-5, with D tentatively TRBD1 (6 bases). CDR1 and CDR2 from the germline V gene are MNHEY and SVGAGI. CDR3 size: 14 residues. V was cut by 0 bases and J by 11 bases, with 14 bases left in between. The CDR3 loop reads CASSYSGAKEAQHF. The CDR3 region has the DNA TGTGCCAGCAGTTACTCGGGGGCAAAGGAAGCCCAGCATTTT.

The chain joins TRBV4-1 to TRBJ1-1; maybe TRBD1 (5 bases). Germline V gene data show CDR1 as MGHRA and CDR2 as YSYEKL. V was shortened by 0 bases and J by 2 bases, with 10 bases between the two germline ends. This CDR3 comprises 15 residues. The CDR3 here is CASSQEGLFNTEAFF. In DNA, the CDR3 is TGCGCCAGCAGCCAAGAGGGGCTATTTAACACTGAAGCTTTCTTT.

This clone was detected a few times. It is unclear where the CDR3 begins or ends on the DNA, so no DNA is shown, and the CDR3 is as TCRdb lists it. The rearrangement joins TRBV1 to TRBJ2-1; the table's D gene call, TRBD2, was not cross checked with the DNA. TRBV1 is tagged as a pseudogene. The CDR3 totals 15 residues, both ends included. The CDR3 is CTSSPWGGGIWEQFF.

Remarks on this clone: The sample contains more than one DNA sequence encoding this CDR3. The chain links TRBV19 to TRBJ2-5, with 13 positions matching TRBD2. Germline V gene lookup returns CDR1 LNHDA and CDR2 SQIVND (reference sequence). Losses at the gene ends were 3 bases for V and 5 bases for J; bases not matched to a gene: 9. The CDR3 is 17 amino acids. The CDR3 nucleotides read TGTGCCAGTAGTATTCGTCCGGGACTAGCGGGGTTGGAGACCCAGTACTTC. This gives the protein CASSIRPGLAGLETQYF.

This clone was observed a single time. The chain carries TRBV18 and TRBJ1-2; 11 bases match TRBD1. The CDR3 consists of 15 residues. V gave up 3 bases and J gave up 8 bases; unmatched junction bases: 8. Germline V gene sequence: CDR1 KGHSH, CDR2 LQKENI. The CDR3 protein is CASSPADRGPRGYTF. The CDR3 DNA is TGTGCCAGCTCACCGGCGGACAGGGGGCCACGGGGCTACACCTTC.